This passage covers 25 T cell receptor beta chains from one sample sequenced in a study of shared clonotypes between healthy human individuals. The table came from immunoSEQ multiplex PCR; TCRdb's copy has only in-frame clones and leaves some out. Of 2,100,000 or so clones in the sample, approximately 94% were seen once. Input material: naive CD4+ T cells sorted from blood. The subset: CD45RA+ positively selected. The receptors come from a young man in good health.

A single count supports this clone. The rearrangement uses TRBV5-4 and TRBJ2-1; a possible D gene is TRBD2 (6 bases). This CDR3 region has 15 residues. V was clipped by 0 bases and J by 5 bases, with 12 bases between them. Germline V gene lookup returns CDR1 SGHNT and CDR2 YYREEE (reference sequence). CDR3 DNA sequence: TGTGCCAGCAGCTTGGGCGGGACGGATAACAATGAGCAGTTCTTC. It encodes CASSLGGTDNNEQFF.

A single count supports this clone. The J gene is TRBJ1-1, the V gene TRBV10-1; D is unresolved. The germline gives CDR1 WNHNN, CDR2 SYGVQD (reference sequence). The CDR3 has 13 residues. With 1 base removed from V and 4 bases from J, the gap between germline ends came to 7 bases. The CDR3 is CASSEFLSTEAFF. The CDR3 region has the DNA TGCGCCAGCAGTGAGTTTTTGAGCACTGAAGCTTTCTTT.

This clone was counted once. The chain uses TRBV18 and TRBJ2-7; D possibly corresponds to TRBD1 (6 bases). Germline V gene sequence: CDR1 KGHSH, CDR2 LQKENI. The CDR3 contains 14 residues. The V end lost 2 bases, the J end lost 0 bases, and 8 bases lay between the germline ends. The CDR3 spells CASSPDRFSYEQYF. The CDR3 DNA follows: TGTGCCAGCTCACCAGACAGGTTCTCCTACGAGCAGTACTTC.

This chain joins TRBV27 and TRBJ2-7; TRBD1 agrees at 10 bases. The CDR3 runs to 14 residues. Germline V CDR1 and CDR2: MNHEY, SMNVEV (reference sequence). J lost 5 bases, V lost 5 bases, and 6 bases had no gene match. CDR3 sequence (DNA): TGTGCCAGCAGTGGCCGACAGGGGGCGGACGAGCAGTACTTC. Its protein is CASSGRQGADEQYF.

In this sample, this clone turned up once. CDR3 in DNA: TGTGCCACTACGACCCCAGGAACAGATACGCAGTATTTT. As protein: CATTTPGTDTQYF. This chain uses TRBV6-5 with TRBJ2-3, with unresolved D. The CDR3 has 13 residues. Trimming cost V 10 bases and J 3 bases, with 14 bases left between them. Germline V gene data show CDR1 as MNHEY and CDR2 as SVGAGI.

This sequence joins TRBV5-4 and TRBJ2-1; TRBD2 matches at 11 bases. The germline V gene has CDR1 SGHNT and CDR2 YYREEE (reference sequence). J gave up 7 bases and V 3 bases, and 9 bases lay outside the gene matches. This CDR3 comprises 16 residues. This chain's CDR3 is CASSSGSGRAGNEQFF. DNA for the CDR3: TGTGCCAGCAGCTCGGGTAGCGGGAGGGCCGGGAATGAGCAGTTCTTC.

The V and J genes are TRBV30 and TRBJ1-4; tentative D call: TRBD1 (6 bases). Germline lookup yields CDR1 GTSNPN and CDR2 SVGIG (reference sequence). The CDR3 contains 15 residues. The V end lost 2 bases, the J end lost 2 bases, and 12 bases lay between the germline ends. CDR3 residues: CAWSKQGSTNEKLFF. The CDR3 DNA is TGTGCCTGGAGTAAACAGGGTAGCACTAATGAAAAACTGTTTTTT.

The chain couples TRBV25-1 to TRBJ1-2; the match to TRBD1 covers 7 bases. CDR3 length equals 16 residues. V trimming: 5 bases; J trimming: 3 bases; junction bases outside the gene matches: 12. The V gene's germline CDR1 is MGHDK and CDR2 SYGVNS. As DNA, the CDR3 is TGTGCCAGCAGTACCCAGGGGGGAGGGAGGGACTATGGCTACACCTTC. Translated, it gives CASSTQGGGRDYGYTF.

As regards this clone: This sample also contains other DNA sequences that code for the same CDR3. The gene calls are TRBV5-1 and TRBJ2-7; 10 nucleotides align to TRBD1. The ends lost 2 bases at V and 2 bases at J; junction bases unmatched: 1. The CDR3 covers 14 residues. The V gene's germline CDR1 is SGHRS and CDR2 YFSETQ. The CDR3 spells CASSLGQGAYEQYF. The DNA of the CDR3 is TGCGCCAGCAGCTTAGGACAGGGGGCCTACGAGCAGTACTTC.

J is TRBJ1-5 and V is TRBV7-9, with D possibly matching TRBD1 (6 bases). The germline V gene encodes CDR1 SEHNR and CDR2 FQNEAQ (reference sequence). The ends were cut back, 1 base at V and 5 bases at J, with 12 bases in the middle. The CDR3 covers 15 residues. CDR3 nucleotides: TGTGCCAGCAGCTTAGAAGGGGGGCAATATCAGCCCCAGCATTTT. Translated, it gives CASSLEGGQYQPQHF. The variable domain in full, with the rest retrieved from reference TRBV7-9 and TRBJ1-5, is DTGVSQNPRHKITKRGQNVTFRCDPISEHNRLYWYRQTLGQGPEFLTYFQNEAQLEKSRLLSDRFSAERPKGSFSTLEIQRTEQGDSAMYLCASSLEGGQYQPQHFGDGTRLSIL.

J is TRBJ2-7 and V is TRBV7-2; D uncertain. This CDR3 has 13 residues. The V gene's germline CDR1 is SGHTA and CDR2 FQGNSA. The V gene lost 5 bases and the J gene lost 0 bases, with 8 bases spanning the gap. The CDR3 coding sequence is TGTGCCAGCAGCCCCAGGAGCTCCTACGAGCAGTACTTC. Its protein product is CASSPRSSYEQYF.

The chain links TRBV18 to TRBJ1-1, with a possible D match to TRBD1 (5 bases). The CDR3 contains 12 residues. Looked up from germline, CDR1 is KGHSH and CDR2 is LQKENI. Trimming took off 4 bases at V and 8 bases at J, with 11 bases between the two ends. CDR3 nucleotide sequence: TGTGCCAGCTCACTATGGCAGGGAGAAGCTTTCTTT. It encodes CASSLWQGEAFF.

The rearrangement uses TRBV13 and TRBJ2-3; TRBD2 might be the D (5 bases). The CDR3 runs to 15 residues. Germline CDR1 and CDR2: PRHDT and FYEKMQ (reference sequence). Trimming took off 4 bases at V and 3 bases at J, with 14 bases between the two ends. In DNA, the CDR3 is TGTGCCAGCAGCTCTGGAGCGGATAGGACAGATACGCAGTATTTT. This sequence encodes CASSSGADRTDTQYF.

The sample holds one count of this clone. This chain connects TRBV30 to TRBJ1-2; D is ambiguous. CDR1 is GTSNPN, CDR2 SVGIG, per germline (reference sequence). The CDR3 has 15 residues. V was pared by 3 bases and J by 2 bases, with 16 bases between. DNA for the CDR3: TGTGCCTGGAGAGAACGGCTGTCCCCGAACTATGGCTACACCTTC. This translates into CAWRERLSPNYGYTF.

The chain joins TRBV4-3 to TRBJ2-7; 7 nucleotides line up with TRBD1. V lost 0 bases to trimming and J lost 2 bases; unmatched junction nucleotides: 7. The CDR3 is 16 amino acids. Germline V CDR1 and CDR2: LGHNA, YSLEER. The CDR3 is CASSQDHGQATYEQYF. Here the CDR3 DNA reads TGCGCCAGCAGCCAAGATCACGGACAGGCGACCTACGAGCAGTACTTC.

The chain combines TRBV6-1 with TRBJ2-2, with TRBD1 matching over 10 bases. This CDR3 spans 17 amino acids. The germline V gene encodes CDR1 MNHNS and CDR2 SASEGT. Unmatched junction bases numbered 8, after V lost 3 bases and J lost 4 bases. The CDR3 coding sequence is TGTGCCAGCAGTGAGGACAGGGGGGCGAAGGGCACCGGGGAGCTGTTTTTT. It encodes CASSEDRGAKGTGELFF.

The J gene is TRBJ2-7, the V gene TRBV7-2; TRBD1 matches 8 bases. The junction had 5 bases not matched to a gene; V was cut back by 0 bases and J by 1 base. Germline loops: CDR1 SGHTA, CDR2 FQGNSA. The CDR3 length is 16 residues. The CDR3 reads CASSLASGQGSYEQYF. The CDR3, as DNA: TGTGCCAGCAGCTTAGCAAGCGGACAGGGTTCCTACGAGCAGTACTTC.

The rearrangement links TRBV11-2 to TRBJ2-7; 10 positions match TRBD2. Trimming took 6 bases from V and 1 from J; bases not matched to a gene: 3. Per germline, CDR1 SGHAT and CDR2 FQNNGV. The CDR3 has 14 amino acids. The CDR3 spells CASRHSGGSYEQYF. CDR3 DNA sequence: TGTGCCAGCAGACATAGCGGGGGGTCCTACGAGCAGTACTTC.

The CDR3 loop reads CASSLNNSPLHF. The DNA of the CDR3 is TGTGCCAGCAGCTTGAATAATTCACCCCTCCACTTT. The chain combines TRBV13 with TRBJ1-6; D gene uncertain. Germline values: CDR1 PRHDT, CDR2 FYEKMQ (reference sequence). This CDR3 region has 12 residues. Between the trimmed V and J ends, which lost 3 bases and 5 bases, there was a span of 2 bases.

The chain recombines TRBV7-6 with TRBJ2-3; D is perhaps TRBD2 (6 bases). V was trimmed by 0 bases and J by 5 bases, leaving 21 bases between them. Germline V gene sequence: CDR1 SGHVS, CDR2 FNYEAQ. This CDR3 is built from 18 residues. The CDR3 spells CASSLALGGTSDGDTQYF. DNA for the CDR3: TGTGCCAGCAGCTTAGCCCTTGGGGGGACCAGCGACGGAGATACGCAGTATTTT. Based on the CDR3 plus reference TRBV7-6 and TRBJ2-3, the full variable domain is GAGVSQSPRYKVTKRGQDVALRCDPISGHVSLYWYRQALGQGPEFLTYFNYEAQQDKSGLPNDRFSAERPEGSISTLTIQRTEQRDSAMYRCASSLALGGTSDGDTQYFGPGTRLTVL.

The rearrangement uses TRBV19 and TRBJ2-7, with 8 bases that match TRBD1. The V segment lost 5 bases and the J segment 1 base; nucleotides outside the gene matches: 4. The CDR3 extends over 14 amino acids. The germline gives CDR1 LNHDA, CDR2 SQIVND (reference sequence). The CDR3 protein is CASSGQGKSYEQYF. CDR3 DNA: TGTGCCAGTAGTGGACAGGGTAAATCCTACGAGCAGTACTTC.

The chain has TRBV10-3 and TRBJ2-3; D might be TRBD1 (5 bases). The CDR3 totals 17 residues. CDR1 and CDR2 (germline): ENHRY, SYGVKD. The germline V and J ends were trimmed by 7 bases and 2 bases, with 22 bases remaining between them. CDR3 sequence (DNA): TGTGCCATCAATCTAGGTCCGAAGGGGCGCATCACAGATACGCAGTATTTT. It is translated as CAINLGPKGRITDTQYF.

The genes are TRBV28 and TRBJ1-5; perhaps TRBD1 as D (6 bases). Between the trimmed V and J ends, which lost 7 bases and 4 bases, there was a span of 14 bases. Germline-derived CDR1 and CDR2 are MDHEN and SYDVKM. The CDR3 extends over 14 amino acids. The CDR3 region has the DNA TGTGCCAGCATAACTGGGACACAGAATCAGCCCCAGCATTTT. As protein: CASITGTQNQPQHF. The entire variable domain, with the rest obtained from reference TRBV28 and TRBJ1-5, is as follows: DVKVTQSSRYLVKRTGEKVFLECVQDMDHENMFWYRQDPGLGLRLIYFSYDVKMKEKGDIPEGYSVSREKKERFSLILESASTNQTSMYLCASITGTQNQPQHFGDGTRLSIL.

For the CDR3, the DNA is TGCGCCAGCAGCCAAGATTGGGTACAGGGGAGGCAACCCCTCCACTTT. Translating it yields CASSQDWVQGRQPLHF. This chain links TRBV4-3 with TRBJ1-6; 7 bases are a match to TRBD1. This CDR3 comprises 16 residues. V gave up 0 bases and J gave up 12 bases; unmatched junction bases: 11. Germline assignment: CDR1 LGHNA and CDR2 YSLEER.

The gene calls are TRBV6-6 and TRBJ1-2; 8 bases align to TRBD1. Germline assignment: CDR1 MNHNY and CDR2 SVGAGI (reference sequence). The CDR3 is 16 amino acids. With 2 bases clipped from V and 0 bases from J, the junction kept 5 bases outside the gene matches. CDR3 protein: CASSYHRTGPNYGYTF. The DNA of the CDR3 is TGTGCCAGCAGTTACCATAGGACAGGGCCTAACTATGGCTACACCTTC.